The rows below give T cell receptor beta chains drawn from one sample of a study of cytomegalovirus exposure and HLA in healthy donors. Data came from immunoSEQ multiplex PCR; TCRdb stores just in-frame clones and leaves some out. The table lists approximately 97,000 clones, approximately 71% of them singletons, with around 9.6% in the top ten. The sample was PBMCs. The source of these receptors is a male donor in good health and CMV-seropositive. Each CDR3 is given with its conserved first and last residue. A D gene is named only where the DNA matches it firmly. Size is omitted from some rows. Given values are once, few, many or a class for expanded clones.

D	V	J	size	DNA	CDR3
NA	TRBV18	TRBJ2-5	NA	TGTGCCAGCTCACCTCAGGGGAAAGAGACCCAGTACTTC	CASSPQGKETQYF
NA	TRBV27	TRBJ1-5	NA	TGTGCCAGCAGCGGTACAGGGATGGGCAATCAGCCCCAGCATTTT	CASSGTGMGNQPQHF
TRBD2	TRBV9	TRBJ2-1	NA	TGTGCCAGCAGCGTATCCCCAGCGGGAGGCCCGAATAATGAGCAGTTCTTC	CASSVSPAGGPNNEQFF
NA	TRBV7-6	TRBJ1-1	NA	TGTGCCAGCAGCTCTAGGGGTGAAGCTTTCTTT	CASSSRGEAFF
NA	TRBV7-9	TRBJ1-4	NA	TGTGCCAGCAGCTTAGAACGCGGTAATGAAAAACTGTTTTTT	CASSLERGNEKLFF
TRBD1	TRBV19	TRBJ2-3	few	TGTGCCAGTAGTATAGCCATGACAGGGATGGGCACAGATACGCAGTATTTT	CASSIAMTGMGTDTQYF
NA	TRBV20-1	TRBJ1-1	NA	TGCAGTGCTACCCTCGTGGCACGAGCTTTCTTT	CSATLVARAFF
NA	TRBV11-3	TRBJ2-7	NA	TGTGCCAGCAGCTTAGATCCCCCGCAGGATGCCTACGAGCAGTACTTC	CASSLDPPQDAYEQYF
TRBD1	TRBV7-2	TRBJ2-6	NA	TGTGCCAGCAGCCCTCGACAGGGGGCTGGGGCCAACGTCCTGACTTTC	CASSPRQGAGANVLTF
NA	TRBV13	TRBJ1-3	NA	TGTGCCAGCAGCCAGGGATGGGGGGGAGAAGACACCATATATTTT	CASSQGWGGEDTIYF
TRBD1	TRBV7-9	TRBJ1-4	NA	TGTGCCAGCGACCTACAGGGGGCTAATGAAAAACTGTTTTTT	CASDLQGANEKLFF
NA	TRBV5-1	TRBJ1-2	NA	TGCGCCAGCAGCCAGGAAGACTATGGCTACACCTTC	CASSQEDYGYTF
NA	TRBV6-1	TRBJ2-7	NA	TGTGCCAGCAATTTGGGAGGCAGGAGCTCCTACGAGCAGTACTTC	CASNLGGRSSYEQYF
TRBD1	TRBV28	TRBJ2-7	NA	TGTGCCAGCATTACAGGGGGCGCTTTCCGGCAGTACTTC	CASITGGAFRQYF
TRBD2	TRBV7-2	TRBJ2-3	NA	TGTGCCAGCAGCCCGACTAGCGGGATGGGAGATACGCAGTATTTT	CASSPTSGMGDTQYF
TRBD1	TRBV7-9	TRBJ2-7	NA	TGTGCCAGCAGCTTCCTCGGGACAGACTACGAGCAGTACTTC	CASSFLGTDYEQYF
TRBD2	TRBV6-6	TRBJ2-3	NA	TGTGCCAGCAGCGGCGGGAGGAGTACAGATACGCAGTATTTT	CASSGGRSTDTQYF
NA	TRBV28	TRBJ2-1	NA	TGTGCCAGCAGTTCCCCCGGGGACTCTATCAATGAGCAGTTCTTC	CASSSPGDSINEQFF
NA	TRBV5-1	TRBJ2-2	NA	TGCGCCAGCAGCGCAGACAGCCTGGTCGGGGAGCTGTTTTTT	CASSADSLVGELFF
TRBD1	TRBV11-2	TRBJ2-5	NA	TGTGCCAGCAGCTTAGGGGGACAGAGGGAGACCCAGTACTTC	CASSLGGQRETQYF
NA	TRBV6-1	TRBJ2-2	NA	TGTGCCAGCAGGGGAGCGGCGAACACCGGGGAGCTGTTTTTT	CASRGAANTGELFF
NA	TRBV19	TRBJ1-1	NA	TGTGCCAGTAGTATAGGAGTTGGGAACACTGAAGCTTTCTTT	CASSIGVGNTEAFF
TRBD2	TRBV11-1	TRBJ2-5	NA	TGTGCCAGCAGCTTTTCAGGACTAGGAACCCAAGAGACCCAGTACTTC	CASSFSGLGTQETQYF
TRBD1	TRBV19	TRBJ1-4	NA	TGTGCCAGTAGTACCGGACAGGCCTTTAATGAAAAACTGTTTTTT	CASSTGQAFNEKLFF
NA	TRBV6-1	TRBJ2-5	NA	TGTGCCAGCACCTTAGAGGGTAGTCGTGGAGAGACCCAGTACTTC	CASTLEGSRGETQYF
TRBD2	TRBV6-5	TRBJ2-7	once	TGTGCCAGCAGTACACTGACTAGCGGCTCGTACGAGCAGTACTTC	CASSTLTSGSYEQYF
NA	TRBV5-4	TRBJ2-7	few	TGTGCCAGCAGCGTAGCAGGGGCCTACGAGCAGTACTTC	CASSVAGAYEQYF
TRBD1	TRBV5-1	TRBJ2-2	NA	TGCGCCAGCAGTTCTACCTCACAGGGGCTGACCGGGGAGCTGTTTTTT	CASSSTSQGLTGELFF
NA	TRBV7-2	TRBJ2-5	NA	TGTGCCAGCAGCTTAGTGCTAGCGAGGGGAGAGACCCAGTACTTC	CASSLVLARGETQYF
NA	TRBV7-3	TRBJ2-5	NA	TGTGCCAGCAGCCCCGGGGGAAAAGAGACCCAGTACTTC	CASSPGGKETQYF
TRBD1	TRBV28	TRBJ2-6	NA	TGTGCCAGCTTGGGGTTACAGGGGGCGGGTGGGGCCAACGTCCTGACTTTC	CASLGLQGAGGANVLTF
NA	TRBV5-8	TRBJ1-2	NA	TGTGCCAGCAGCCCCGCCGGGGGTCCCGCGTGGTATGGCTACACCTTC	CASSPAGGPAWYGYTF
NA	TRBV18	TRBJ1-5	few	TGTGCCAGCTCACCACTCCCCCAGGCCCCCCAGCATTTT	CASSPLPQAPQHF
TRBD2	TRBV11-1	TRBJ2-1	once	TGTGCCAGCAGCTTAGATCGGGACTACCACAATGAGCAGTTCTTC	CASSLDRDYHNEQFF